This T cell receptor beta chain appears in the sequencing data of a study of T-cell reconstitution after alpha-beta-depleted transplantation in children. Preparation of the TCRbeta library was carried out with unique molecular identifiers. TCRdb redid the calling of the PCR reads with MiXCR, one entry per CDR3 protein. Of around 130,000 distinct CDR3 sequences listed, 8% to 10% were seen once; the top ten hold more than 20%. This clonotype was observed a few times. This TCR derives from a girl under three years old who had a stem cell transplant for combined immunodeficiency, so the T cells may come from the graft donor. This sample comprised PBMCs, mostly from graft donor cells, obtained 180 days after TCRalphabeta/CD19-depleted stem cell transplant.

The CDR3 loop is CSARAELKGLPYNEQFF. Here the CDR3 DNA reads TGCAGTGCTAGGGCCGAACTAAAGGGTCTTCCCTACAATGAGCAGTTCTTC. The rearrangement uses TRBV20-1 and TRBJ2-1; no firm D call. Germline V CDR1 and CDR2: DFQATT, SNEGSKA (reference sequence). The CDR3 runs to 17 residues. V was cut by 3 bases and J by 2 bases, with 20 bases left in between.